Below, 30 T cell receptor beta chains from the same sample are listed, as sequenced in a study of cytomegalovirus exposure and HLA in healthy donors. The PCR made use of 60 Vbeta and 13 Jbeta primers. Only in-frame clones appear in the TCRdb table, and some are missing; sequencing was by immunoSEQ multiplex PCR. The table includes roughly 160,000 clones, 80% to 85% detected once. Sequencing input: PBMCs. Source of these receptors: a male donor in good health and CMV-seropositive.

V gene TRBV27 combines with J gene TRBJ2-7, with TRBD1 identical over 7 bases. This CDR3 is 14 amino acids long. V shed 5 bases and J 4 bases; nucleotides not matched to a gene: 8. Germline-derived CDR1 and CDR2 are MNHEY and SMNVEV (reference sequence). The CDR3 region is CASSNPGTAYEQYF. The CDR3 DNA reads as TGTGCCAGCAGTAACCCCGGGACAGCGTACGAGCAGTACTTC.

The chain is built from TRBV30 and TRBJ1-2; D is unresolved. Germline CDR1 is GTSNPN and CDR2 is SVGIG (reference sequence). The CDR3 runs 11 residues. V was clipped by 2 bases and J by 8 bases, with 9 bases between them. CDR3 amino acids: CAWSPAGGYTF. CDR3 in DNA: TGTGCCTGGAGTCCCGCGGGGGGCTACACCTTC.

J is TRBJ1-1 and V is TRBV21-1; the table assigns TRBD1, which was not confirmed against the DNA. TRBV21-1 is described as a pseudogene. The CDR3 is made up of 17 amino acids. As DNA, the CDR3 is TGTGCCAGCAGCTTACCTTCCGGGACAAAGGGAGACACTGAAGCTTTCTTT. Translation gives CASSLPSGTKGDTEAFF.

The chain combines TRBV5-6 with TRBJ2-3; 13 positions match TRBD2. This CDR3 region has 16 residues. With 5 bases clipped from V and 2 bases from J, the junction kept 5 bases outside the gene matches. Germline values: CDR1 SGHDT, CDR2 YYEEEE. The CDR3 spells CASSRTSGRHTDTQYF. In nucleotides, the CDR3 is TGTGCCAGCAGTCGGACTAGCGGGAGACACACAGATACGCAGTATTTT. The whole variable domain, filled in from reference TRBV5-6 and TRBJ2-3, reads DAGVTQSPTHLIKTRGQQVTLRCSPKSGHDTVSWYQQALGQGPQFIFQYYEEEERQRGNFPDRFSGHQFPNYSSELNVNALLLGDSALYLCASSRTSGRHTDTQYFGPGTRLTVL.

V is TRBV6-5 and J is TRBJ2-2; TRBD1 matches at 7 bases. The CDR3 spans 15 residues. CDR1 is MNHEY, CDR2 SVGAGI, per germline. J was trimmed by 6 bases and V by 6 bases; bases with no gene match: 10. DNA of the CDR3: TGTGCCAGCAGAGCGACAGGGTTGGACGCCGGGGAGCTGTTTTTT. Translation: CASRATGLDAGELFF.

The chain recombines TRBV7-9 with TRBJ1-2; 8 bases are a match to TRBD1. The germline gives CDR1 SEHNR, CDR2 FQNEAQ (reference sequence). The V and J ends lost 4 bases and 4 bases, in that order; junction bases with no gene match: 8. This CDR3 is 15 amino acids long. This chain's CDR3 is CASSYPRTGSYGYTF. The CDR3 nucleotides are TGTGCCAGCAGCTACCCAAGGACAGGGTCCTATGGCTACACCTTC.

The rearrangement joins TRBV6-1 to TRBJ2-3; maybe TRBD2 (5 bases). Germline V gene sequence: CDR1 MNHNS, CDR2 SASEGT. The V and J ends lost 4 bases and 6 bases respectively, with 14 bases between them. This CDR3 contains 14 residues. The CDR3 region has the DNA TGTGCCAGCAGTGTTGTGCGGGTGGCGGATACGCAGTATTTT. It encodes CASSVVRVADTQYF.

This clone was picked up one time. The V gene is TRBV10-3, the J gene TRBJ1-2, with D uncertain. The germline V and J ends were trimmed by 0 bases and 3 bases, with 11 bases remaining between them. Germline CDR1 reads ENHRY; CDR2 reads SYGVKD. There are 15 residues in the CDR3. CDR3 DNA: TGTGCCATCAGTGAGTCGACTGCAGCGGACTATGGCTACACCTTC. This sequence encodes CAISESTAADYGYTF.

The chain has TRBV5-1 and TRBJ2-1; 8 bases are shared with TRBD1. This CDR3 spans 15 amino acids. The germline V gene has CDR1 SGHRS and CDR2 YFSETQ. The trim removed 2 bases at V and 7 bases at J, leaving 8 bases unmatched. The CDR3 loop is CASSFQGARVNEQFF. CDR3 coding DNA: TGCGCCAGCAGCTTCCAGGGGGCGAGAGTAAATGAGCAGTTCTTC.

CDR3 region: CAIRSSAGVLNTGELFF. The CDR3 region has the DNA TGTGCCATCAGGTCGTCGGCGGGAGTGTTAAACACCGGGGAGCTGTTTTTT. This chain connects TRBV10-3 to TRBJ2-2, with 7 bases that match TRBD2. The V gene's germline CDR1 is ENHRY and CDR2 SYGVKD. With V trimmed by 6 bases and J by 2 bases, 12 bases remained unmatched. The CDR3 is 17 amino acids.

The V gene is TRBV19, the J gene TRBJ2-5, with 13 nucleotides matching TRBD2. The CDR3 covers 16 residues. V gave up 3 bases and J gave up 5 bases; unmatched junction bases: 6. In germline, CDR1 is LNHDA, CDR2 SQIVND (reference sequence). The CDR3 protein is CASSITGTSGIETQYF. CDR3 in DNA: TGTGCCAGTAGTATCACCGGGACTAGCGGGATCGAGACCCAGTACTTC.

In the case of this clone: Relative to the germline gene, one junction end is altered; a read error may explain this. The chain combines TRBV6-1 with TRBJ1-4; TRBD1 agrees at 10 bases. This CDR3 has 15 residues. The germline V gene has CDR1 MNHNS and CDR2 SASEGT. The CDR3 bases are TGTGCCGGCAGTGATTCGACAGGGGGCGATGAAAAACTGTTTTTT. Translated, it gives CAGSDSTGGDEKLFF.

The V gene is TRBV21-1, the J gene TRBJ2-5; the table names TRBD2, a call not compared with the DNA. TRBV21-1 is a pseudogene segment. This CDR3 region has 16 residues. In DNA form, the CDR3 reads TGTGCCAGCAGCCACCTCGGGAGGGGCCAACAAGAGACCCAGTACTTC. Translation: CASSHLGRGQQETQYF.

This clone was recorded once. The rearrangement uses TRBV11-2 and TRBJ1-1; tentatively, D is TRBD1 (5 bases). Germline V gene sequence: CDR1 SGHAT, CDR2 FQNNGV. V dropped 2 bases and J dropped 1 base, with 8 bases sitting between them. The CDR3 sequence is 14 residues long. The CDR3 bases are TGTGCCAGCAGCTTAAACGGGGGGAACACTGAAGCTTTCTTT. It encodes CASSLNGGNTEAFF.

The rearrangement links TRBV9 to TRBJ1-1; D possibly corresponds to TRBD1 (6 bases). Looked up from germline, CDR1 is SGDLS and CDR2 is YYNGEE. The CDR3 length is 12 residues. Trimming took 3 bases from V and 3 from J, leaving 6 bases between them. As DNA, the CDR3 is TGTGCCAGCAGCGAGGGGGACACTGAAGCTTTCTTT. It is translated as CASSEGDTEAFF.

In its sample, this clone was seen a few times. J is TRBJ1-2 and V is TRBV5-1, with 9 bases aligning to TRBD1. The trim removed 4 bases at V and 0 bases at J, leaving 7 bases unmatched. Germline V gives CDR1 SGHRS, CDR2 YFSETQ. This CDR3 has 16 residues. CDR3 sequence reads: CASSNGQGIPNYGYTF. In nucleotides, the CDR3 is TGCGCCAGCAGCAATGGACAGGGGATTCCTAACTATGGCTACACCTTC.

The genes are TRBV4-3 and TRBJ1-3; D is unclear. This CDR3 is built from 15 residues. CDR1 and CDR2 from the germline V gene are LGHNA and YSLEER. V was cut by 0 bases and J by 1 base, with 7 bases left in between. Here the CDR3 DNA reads TGCGCCAGCAGCCAAGATCCGACTTCTGGAAACACCATATATTTT. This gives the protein CASSQDPTSGNTIYF.

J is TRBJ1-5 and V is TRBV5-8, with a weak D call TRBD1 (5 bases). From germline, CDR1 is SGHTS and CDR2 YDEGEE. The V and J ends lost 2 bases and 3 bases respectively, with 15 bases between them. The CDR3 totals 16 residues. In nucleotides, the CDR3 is TGTGCCAGCAGCTTTGAAACGGGACTGCTCAATCAGCCCCAGCATTTT. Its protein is CASSFETGLLNQPQHF.

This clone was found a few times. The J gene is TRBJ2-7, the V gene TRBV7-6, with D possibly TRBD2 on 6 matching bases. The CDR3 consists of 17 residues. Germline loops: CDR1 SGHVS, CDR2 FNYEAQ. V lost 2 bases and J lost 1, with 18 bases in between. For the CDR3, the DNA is TGTGCCAGCAGCTTACAGGTCGCGGGGACGGAATCCTACGAGCAGTACTTC. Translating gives CASSLQVAGTESYEQYF.

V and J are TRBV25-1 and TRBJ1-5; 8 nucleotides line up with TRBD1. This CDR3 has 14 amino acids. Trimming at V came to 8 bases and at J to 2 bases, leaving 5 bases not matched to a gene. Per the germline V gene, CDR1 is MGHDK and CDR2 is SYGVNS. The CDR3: CASEQTGGNQPQHF. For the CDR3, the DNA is TGTGCCAGCGAACAGACAGGGGGCAATCAGCCCCAGCATTTT.

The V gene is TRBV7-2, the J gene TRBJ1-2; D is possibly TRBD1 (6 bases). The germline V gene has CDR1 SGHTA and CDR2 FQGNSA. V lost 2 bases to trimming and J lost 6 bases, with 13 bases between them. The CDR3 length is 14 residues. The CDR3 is CASSLFAGDDGYTF. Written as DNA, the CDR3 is TGTGCCAGCAGCTTATTCGCAGGGGACGATGGCTACACCTTC.

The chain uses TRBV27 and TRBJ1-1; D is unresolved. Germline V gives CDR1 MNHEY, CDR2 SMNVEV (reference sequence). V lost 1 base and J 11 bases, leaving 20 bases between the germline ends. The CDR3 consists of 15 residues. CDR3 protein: CASSLLSPPGDEAFF. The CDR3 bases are TGTGCCAGCAGTTTATTGTCCCCCCCGGGTGACGAGGCTTTCTTT.

CDR3 sequence: CASSATGGGYEQYF. As DNA, the CDR3 is TGTGCCAGCAGTGCGACAGGGGGCGGGTACGAGCAGTACTTC. This sequence joins TRBV11-2 and TRBJ2-7, with 10 nucleotides matching TRBD1. This CDR3 comprises 14 residues. Germline trimming cut 6 bases from V and 4 bases from J; bases unmatched to any gene: 6. Per germline, CDR1 SGHAT and CDR2 FQNNGV.

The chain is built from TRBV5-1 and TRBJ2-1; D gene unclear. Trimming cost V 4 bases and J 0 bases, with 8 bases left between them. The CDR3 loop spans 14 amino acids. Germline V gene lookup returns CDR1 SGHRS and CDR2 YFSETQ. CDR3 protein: CASSHISSYNEQFF. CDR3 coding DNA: TGCGCCAGCAGCCATATCAGCTCCTACAATGAGCAGTTCTTC.

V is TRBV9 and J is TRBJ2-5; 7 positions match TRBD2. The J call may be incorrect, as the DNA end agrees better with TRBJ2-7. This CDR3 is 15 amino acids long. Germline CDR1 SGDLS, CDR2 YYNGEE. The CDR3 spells CASSPLRESTYEQYF. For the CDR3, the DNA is TGTGCCAGCAGCCCCCTGCGGGAGTCAACCTACGAGCAGTACTTC.

The CDR3 region has the DNA TGTGCCAGCAGCTTAGGGGGGAGGTATGGCTACACCTTC. Translating it yields CASSLGGRYGYTF. This rearrangement joins TRBV28 to TRBJ1-2; TRBD1 is a possible D gene (6 bases). Germline values: CDR1 MDHEN, CDR2 SYDVKM. The CDR3 runs 13 residues. Trimming stripped 6 bases from V and 5 bases from J, with 13 bases between.

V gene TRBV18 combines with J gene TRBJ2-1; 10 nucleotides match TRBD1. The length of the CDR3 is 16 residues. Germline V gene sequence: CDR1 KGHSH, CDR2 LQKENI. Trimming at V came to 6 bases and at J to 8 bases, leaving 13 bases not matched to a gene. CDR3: CASSPLPGQGIHEQFF. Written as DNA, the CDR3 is TGTGCCAGCTCTCCTCTCCCGGGACAGGGGATCCATGAGCAGTTCTTC.

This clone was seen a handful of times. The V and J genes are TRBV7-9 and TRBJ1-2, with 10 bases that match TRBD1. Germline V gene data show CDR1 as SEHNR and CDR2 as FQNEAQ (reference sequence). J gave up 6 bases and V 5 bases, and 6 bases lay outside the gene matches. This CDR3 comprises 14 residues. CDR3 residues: CASSTPGQGHGYTF. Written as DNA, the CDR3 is TGTGCCAGCAGCACTCCGGGACAGGGGCATGGCTACACCTTC.

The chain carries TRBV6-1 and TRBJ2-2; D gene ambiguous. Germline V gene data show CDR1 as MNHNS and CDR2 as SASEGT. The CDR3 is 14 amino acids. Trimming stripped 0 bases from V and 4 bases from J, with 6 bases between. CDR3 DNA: TGTGCCAGCAGTGAAGCTCACGGCACCGGGGAGCTGTTTTTT. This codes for CASSEAHGTGELFF.

The CDR3 sequence: CASSSTSESRQAKNIQYF. CDR3 bases: TGTGCCAGCAGCTCCACCTCCGAGAGCAGACAAGCCAAAAACATTCAGTACTTC. The genes are TRBV7-9 and TRBJ2-4; D remains unclear. Trimming took off 4 bases at V and 0 bases at J, with 19 bases between the two ends. CDR1 is SEHNR, CDR2 FQNEAQ, per germline (reference sequence). CDR3 length: 18 residues. Full variable domain (outside the CDR3, taken from reference TRBV7-9 and TRBJ2-4): DTGVSQNPRHKITKRGQNVTFRCDPISEHNRLYWYRQTLGQGPEFLTYFQNEAQLEKSRLLSDRFSAERPKGSFSTLEIQRTEQGDSAMYLCASSSTSESRQAKNIQYFGAGTRLSVL.